What follows are 6 T cell receptor beta chains derived from one specimen sequenced in a study of blood T cell repertoires in COVID-19. The protocol was immunoSEQ multiplex PCR, while the TCRdb copy is restricted to in-frame clones and leaves out a portion. This sample has more than 95,000 clones, with around four fifths found just once. Input material: peripheral blood. The source of these receptors is a man in his 60s with acute or convalescent COVID-19.

The V and J genes are TRBV11-2 and TRBJ1-3, with 7 bases lining up with TRBD1. Unmatched junction bases numbered 4, after V lost 2 bases and J lost 0 bases. Looked up from germline, CDR1 is SGHAT and CDR2 is FQNNGV. This CDR3 has 16 amino acids. The CDR3, as DNA: TGTGCCAGCAGCTTACAGGGGGTCCTCTCTGGAAACACCATATATTTT. It is translated as CASSLQGVLSGNTIYF.

The V gene is TRBV29-1, the J gene TRBJ2-1; 8 bases line up with TRBD2. The CDR3 extends over 13 amino acids. After removal of 7 bases from V and 8 bases from J, the junction contained 10 bases not matched to a gene. CDR1 SQVTM and CDR2 ANQGSEA come from the germline V gene. The CDR3 is CSAKGLVLYEQFF. CDR3 nucleotides: TGCAGCGCAAAGGGACTAGTATTATATGAGCAGTTCTTC.

The rearrangement joins TRBV7-9 to TRBJ2-5, with D hard to call. Germline CDR1 is SEHNR and CDR2 is FQNEAQ (reference sequence). V was trimmed by 1 base and J by 2 bases, leaving 20 bases between them. The CDR3 consists of 18 residues. The CDR3 DNA reads TGTGCCAGCAGCTTAGGGTCGTCATCGCGACACAATCAAGAGACCCAGTACTTC. Protein sequence: CASSLGSSSRHNQETQYF.

The chain joins TRBV19 to TRBJ2-5; 7 bases fit TRBD1. This CDR3 is built from 14 residues. Germline trimming cut 4 bases from V and 3 bases from J; bases unmatched to any gene: 5. Germline-derived CDR1 and CDR2 are LNHDA and SQIVND (reference sequence). This chain's CDR3 is CASSTGTAEETQYF. The CDR3 DNA follows: TGTGCCAGTAGTACCGGGACAGCTGAAGAGACCCAGTACTTC.

The genes are TRBV19 and TRBJ1-5; D is ambiguous. Germline CDR1 is LNHDA and CDR2 is SQIVND (reference sequence). V lost 7 bases to trimming and J lost 3 bases, with 13 bases between them. The CDR3 contains 14 residues. CDR3 DNA: TGTGCCAGTACCCCCACAAGAACCAATCAGCCCCAGCATTTT. This codes for CASTPTRTNQPQHF.

This chain connects TRBV9 to TRBJ1-4; 9 nucleotides align to TRBD1. CDR1 and CDR2 (germline): SGDLS, YYNGEE. Unmatched junction bases numbered 12, after V lost 4 bases and J lost 8 bases. There are 16 residues in the CDR3. Here the CDR3 reads CASSPPGQGSTEKLFF. The CDR3 nucleotides read TGTGCCAGCAGCCCCCCGGGACAGGGATCTACCGAAAAACTGTTTTTT.